This section outlines one T cell receptor beta chain sequence together with its context. Clones were sequenced by immunoSEQ multiplex PCR, and TCRdb holds only the in-frame ones, with some missing. The table records around 35,000 clones, 80% to 85% of them present only once. The CDR3 has 16 residues. Deletions cut 0 bases from V and 0 bases from J, with 10 bases between. CDR1 is LGHNA, CDR2 YSLEER, per germline. This sample is drawn from a study of OX40 agonist ivuxolimab in advanced cancers. The sequence was obtained from an adult with an advanced solid tumor such as melanoma, head and neck, liver or kidney cancer. This rearrangement joins TRBV4-3 to TRBJ2-3; D unclear. This specimen was CD4+ or CD8+ T cells sorted from blood, taken in a trial of the OX40 agonist ivuxolimab. Here the CDR3 reads CASSQEPSVSTDTQYF. The CDR3 nucleotides read TGCGCCAGCAGCCAAGAACCAAGTGTAAGCACAGATACGCAGTATTTT.